This entry concerns a single T cell receptor beta chain. The data derive from a study of brain T cells in children with intractable seizures. The CDR3 loop spans 15 amino acids. Sequencing was limited to surgery cases with top T cell transcript signatures in brain tissue. Some clones are missing from TCRdb's copy, which holds only in-frame ones; the method was immunoSEQ multiplex PCR. The sample consists of approximately 40,000 clones, more than 80% of them appearing once. This sequence originates from a girl aged 2-10 years with tuberous sclerosis and intractable seizures. The sample here was peripheral blood, taken at surgery. The chain employs TRBV21-1 and TRBJ2-7; TRBD2 reflects the table's D call only, with no check against the DNA. TRBV21-1 is an annotated pseudogene. CDR3 residues: CASSKVSAGSYEQYV. DNA for the CDR3: TGTGCCAGCAGCAAAGTGAGCGCGGGGAGCTACGAGCAGTACGTC.